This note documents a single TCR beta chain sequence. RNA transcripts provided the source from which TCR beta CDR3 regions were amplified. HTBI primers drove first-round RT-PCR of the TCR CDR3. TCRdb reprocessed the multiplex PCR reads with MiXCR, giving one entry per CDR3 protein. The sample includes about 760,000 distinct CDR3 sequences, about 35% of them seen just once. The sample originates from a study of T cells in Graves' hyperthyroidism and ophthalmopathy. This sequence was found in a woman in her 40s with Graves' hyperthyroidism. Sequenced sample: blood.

CDR3 region: CSAEGFGYGYTF. DNA of the CDR3: TGCAGTGCTGAGGGGTTCGGGTATGGCTACACCTTC. The V and J genes are TRBV20-1 and TRBJ1-2; D is possibly TRBD1 (5 bases). Between the trimmed V and J ends, which lost 5 bases and 5 bases, there was a span of 12 bases. Germline CDR1 and CDR2: DFQATT and SNEGSKA (reference sequence). This CDR3 contains 12 residues.